This T cell receptor (beta chain) was sequenced for a study of graft-versus-host responses after intestinal transplantation. Across the whole study: Every recipient underwent anti-thymocyte globulin induction, then tacrolimus and steroids for approximately 3 years.

Per germline, CDR1 SGHRS and CDR2 YFSETQ. The CDR3 is 15 amino acids. Trimming stripped 0 bases from V and 0 bases from J, with 9 bases between. Data came from immunoSEQ multiplex PCR; TCRdb stores just in-frame clones and leaves some out. This repertoire shows roughly 25,000 clones, 85% to 95% found once; its top ten account for about 0.5%. Sequencing used PBMCs, obtained 18 days after transplant. The chain couples TRBV5-1 to TRBJ1-2; D gene uncertain. This TCR derives from a human patient who received an intestinal transplant, so some T cells may come from the graft donor. CDR3 region: CASSLEASSNYGYTF. DNA for the CDR3: TGCGCCAGCAGCTTGGAGGCCAGTTCTAACTATGGCTACACCTTC.